This is a list of T cell receptor beta chains from one sample in a study of cytomegalovirus exposure and HLA in healthy donors. The assay was immunoSEQ multiplex PCR, and TCRdb's table has in-frame clones only and misses some. In the table there are 200,000 or so clones, 75% to 95% of which are singletons. The sequenced sample consisted of PBMCs. Receptors originate from a woman between 18 and 29 years old in good health and CMV-seronegative. The CDR3 runs from the conserved cysteine through the conserved F or W. A D gene is named only where the DNA matches it firmly. The size entry is marked missing in some rows and otherwise reads once, few, many or a size class.

. | TRBJ1-2 | . | TRBV30 | TGTGCCTGGAATCTTGAGAGGAGGGAAGGCTACACCTTC | CAWNLERREGYTF
TRBD1 | TRBJ1-2 | . | TRBV29-1 | TGCAGCGTTGGCACCGGGACAGGGGTTAACTATGGCTACACCTTC | CSVGTGTGVNYGYTF
. | TRBJ1-1 | once | TRBV5-1 | TGCGCCAGCAGCTTCGGCAGGTGGAACACTGAAGCTTTCTTT | CASSFGRWNTEAFF
TRBD2 | TRBJ2-3 | . | TRBV30 | TGTGCCTGGAGCCTTATGCCACTAGCGGGAGTAGATACGCAGTATTTT | CAWSLMPLAGVDTQYF
TRBD1 | TRBJ1-1 | . | TRBV19 | TGTGCCAGTAGTATGGACAGGGTCACTGAAGCTTTCTTT | CASSMDRVTEAFF
. | TRBJ1-2 | . | TRBV4-1 | TGCGCCAGCACCCAGGGGTTGAGAGAAGGGGCTAACTATGGCTACACCTTC | CASTQGLREGANYGYTF
TRBD2 | TRBJ2-2 | . | TRBV5-1 | TGCGCCAGCAGCTTGGAACTAGCGGGAGGGCCCCTCGGGGAGCTGTTTTTT | CASSLELAGGPLGELFF
. | TRBJ1-1 | . | TRBV14 | TGTGCCAGCAGCCAAGAAGCGGACTCTGAAGCTTTCTTT | CASSQEADSEAFF
TRBD2 | TRBJ2-2 | once | TRBV11-3 | TGTGCCAGCAGCCCCCGGACTAGCGGTAACACCGGGGAGCTGTTTTTT | CASSPRTSGNTGELFF
TRBD1 | TRBJ1-2 | . | TRBV27 | TGTGCCAGCAGTTCATTGGGGACAGGGGGCCAAGTTAACTATGGCTACACCTTC | CASSSLGTGGQVNYGYTF
. | TRBJ1-6 | . | TRBV18 | TGTGCCAGCCCACCCTTAACAGGGAAAGCTTCCTATAATTCACCCCTCCACTTT | CASPPLTGKASYNSPLHF
. | TRBJ1-1 | . | TRBV6-5 | TGTGCCAGCAGCAGAACAGTGAACACTGAAGCTTTCTTT | CASSRTVNTEAFF
TRBD1 | TRBJ2-3 | . | TRBV5-1 | TGCGCCAGCAGCGGAGGACAGGGGGCTCGCACAGATACGCAGTATTTT | CASSGGQGARTDTQYF
. | TRBJ1-3 | . | TRBV15 | TGTGCCACCAGCAGGACGGGTGTCGGAAACACCATATATTTT | CATSRTGVGNTIYF
. | TRBJ1-5 | . | TRBV30 | TGTGCCTGGAGTGAGGCGGCAGTGTATCAGCCCCAGCATTTT | CAWSEAAVYQPQHF
TRBD2 | TRBJ2-7 | once | TRBV5-4 | TGTGCCAGCAGCTCCATAGCGGGAGGCGGTCCCTACGAGCAGTACTTC | CASSSIAGGGPYEQYF
TRBD2 | TRBJ2-3 | . | TRBV28 | TGTGCCAGCAGAACCGGGACTAGAGCCGCTACGCAGTATTTT | CASRTGTRAATQYF
. | TRBJ1-5 | . | TRBV27 | TGTGCCAGCAGTTACAGTCGAAATCAGCCCCAGCATTTT | CASSYSRNQPQHF
TRBD1 | TRBJ2-2 | . | TRBV7-6 | TGTGCCAGCAGCTCACCGGGACAGACCCAACGGGAGCTGTTTTTT | CASSSPGQTQRELFF
. | TRBJ1-3 | . | TRBV6-1 | TGTGCCAGCAGTGGTGGGGCAGAAGAAAACACCATATATTTT | CASSGGAEENTIYF
TRBD1 | TRBJ1-2 | . | TRBV13 | TGTGCCAGCAGCCAAGGACAGGCGCACTATGGCTACACCTTC | CASSQGQAHYGYTF
TRBD1 | TRBJ1-5 | . | TRBV6-6 | TGTGCCAGCAGTTACGACAGGGATTATCAGCCCCAGCATTTT | CASSYDRDYQPQHF
TRBD2 | TRBJ2-7 | . | TRBV4-2 | TGTGCCAGCAGCCCCGGACTAGCGGGGGCCTACGAGCAGTACTTC | CASSPGLAGAYEQYF
. | TRBJ2-1 | . | TRBV27 | TGTGCCAGCAGTTTAGAGGCCGCTTACAATGAGCAGTTCTTC | CASSLEAAYNEQFF
. | TRBJ1-1 | . | TRBV5-1 | TGCGCCAGCAGCTGGAGAGGGATGAACACTGAAGCTTTCTTT | CASSWRGMNTEAFF
. | TRBJ1-6 | . | TRBV14 | TGTGCCAGCAGCCAAGGAAGCCCAAAACTCCACTTT | CASSQGSPKLHF
. | TRBJ2-1 | . | TRBV5-1 | TGCGCCAGCAGCAAGGCAGGGTACAATGAGCAGTTCTTC | CASSKAGYNEQFF
. | TRBJ1-1 | . | TRBV7-9 | TGTGCCAGCACGAGGGTGGACACTGAAGCTTTCTTT | CASTRVDTEAFF
. | TRBJ2-7 | . | TRBV5-4 | TGTGCCAGCAGGCCTAACCCCTGGGCCAGCGAGCAGTACTTC | CASRPNPWASEQYF
. | TRBJ1-5 | . | TRBV5-1 | TGCGCCAGCAGCTTTAGTTTCGGGGGGGGCCAGCCCCAGCATTTT | CASSFSFGGGQPQHF
. | TRBJ2-5 | . | TRBV27 | TGTGCCAGCAGTTTAACGGGGTCACAAGAGACCCAGTACTTC | CASSLTGSQETQYF
TRBD2 | TRBJ2-1 | . | TRBV6-4 | TGTGCCAGCAGTGCTTACGGGGGGATAGGCAATGAGCAGTTCTTC | CASSAYGGIGNEQFF
. | TRBJ1-2 | . | TRBV6-1 | TGTGCCAGCGATCGGGGAACCTATGGCTACACCTTC | CASDRGTYGYTF
. | TRBJ1-4 | . | TRBV28 | TGTGCCAGCGCGCCCCACGAAGGGGATTGGGGAAAACTGTTTTTT | CASAPHEGDWGKLFF
. | TRBJ1-1 | once | TRBV7-6 | TGTGCCAGCAGCTTAGAGGCGGGTTTGGGCACTGAAGCTTTCTTT | CASSLEAGLGTEAFF
. | TRBJ1-2 | . | TRBV23-1 | TGCGCCAGTCCTCTAACTCGGGCCGGGCAGGGCAGAGGCTACACCTTC | CASPLTRAGQGRGYTF
TRBD1 | TRBJ2-3 | once | TRBV29-1 | TGCAGCGTTGTCTACAGGGGCAAGGATACGCAGTATTTT | CSVVYRGKDTQYF
. | TRBJ1-1 | . | TRBV27 | TGTGCCAGCAGCATTGCCCGTGTAGCAAACACTGAAGCTTTCTTT | CASSIARVANTEAFF
TRBD2 | TRBJ2-1 | once | TRBV10-3 | TGTGCCATCAACCCGACTAGCGGAGAGGGGTCCCACAATGAGCAGTTCTTC | CAINPTSGEGSHNEQFF
. | TRBJ2-1 | . | TRBV19 | TGTGCCAGTAGTATAGTTGGCAGTTCCAATGAGCAGTTCTTC | CASSIVGSSNEQFF
TRBD2 | TRBJ2-2 | . | TRBV7-7 | TGTGCCAGCAGCACCTCGACTAGCGTCTCCACCGGGGAGCTGTTTTTT | CASSTSTSVSTGELFF
TRBD1 | TRBJ1-5 | . | TRBV6-6 | TGTGCCAGCAGCCTCGACAGGGTTCTTAGCAATCAGCCCCAGCATTTT | CASSLDRVLSNQPQHF
. | TRBJ1-3 | . | TRBV5-1 | TGCGCCAGCAGCTTGGAGCGAGCTCGGGGAAACACCATATATTTT | CASSLERARGNTIYF
TRBD1 | TRBJ1-1 | . | TRBV6-5 | TGTGCCAGCAGTTACTCTGAGACAGGGAGATCTGAAGCTTTCTTT | CASSYSETGRSEAFF
. | TRBJ2-1 | . | TRBV6-6 | TGTGCCAGCAGTTACTCGATGCTAGCAAACTACAATGAGCAGTTCTTC | CASSYSMLANYNEQFF
. | TRBJ2-7 | . | TRBV27 | TGTGCCAGCAGTTTAGGTCCATTTCCGTTTATCGGGCAGTACTTC | CASSLGPFPFIGQYF
. | TRBJ1-5 | once | TRBV19 | TGTGCCAGTAGTCGGCAGGGGACGGATCAGCCCCAGCATTTT | CASSRQGTDQPQHF
. | TRBJ1-2 | . | TRBV5-4 | TGTGCCAGCAGCTTCTTAGGGGTGGGGTATGGCTACACCTTC | CASSFLGVGYGYTF
. | TRBJ1-2 | . | TRBV28 | TGTGCCAGCAGCCCGAGCCTTATATTCCTCACCTTC | CASSPSLIFLTF
TRBD2 | TRBJ2-1 | . | TRBV7-2 | TGTGCCAGCAGCTTTATTAGCGGGAGCTCCTACAATGAGCAGTTCTTC | CASSFISGSSYNEQFF
. | TRBJ1-3 | . | TRBV5-1 | TGCGCCAGCAGCCGGACAGCGAGCTCTGGAAACACCATATATTTT | CASSRTASSGNTIYF
TRBD2 | TRBJ2-1 | . | TRBV29-1 | TGCAGCGCTGGGACTAGCGGGAGTTACGGAGAGCAGTTCTTC | CSAGTSGSYGEQFF